This T cell receptor (beta chain) was captured by sequencing in a study of Tregs in tolerant kidney transplant recipients. Study results and caveats: The most relevant donor-specific Treg TCRbeta repertoire apparently came from expansion with activated donor B cells. Biological reproducibility was not directly addressed in this study. Changing PCR primers prevented nucleotide comparison between some patients' samples.

Sequencing was performed with immunoSEQ multiplex PCR; in TCRdb, only in-frame clones are kept and a portion is missing. The sample carries tens of thousands of clones, 93% recorded once. Related graft donors supplied nonmyeloablative bone marrow transplants, and mixed chimerism was transient. Unstimulated regulatory T cells (CD4+CD25+CD127-), CD4+CD25- non-regulatory cells, CD4 and CD8 cells were FACS-sorted from thawed PBMCs. Per germline, CDR1 WNHNN and CDR2 SYGVQD (reference sequence). V lost 6 bases and J 1 base, leaving 23 bases between the germline ends. This CDR3 has 18 residues. This clone has only one observation. Its antigen remains unknown.

The source material was CD4+ T cells from blood (PBMCs), sampled 12 months after the transplant. The V call is TRBV10-1, the J call TRBJ2-3; tentatively, D is TRBD2 (7 bases). The TCR comes from a human patient who received a combined kidney and bone marrow transplant. Among the T cells, some may be from the graft donor. The chain's CDR3 is CASRGEGEGREGTDTQYF. For the CDR3, the DNA is TGCGCCAGCAGAGGGGAGGGGGAGGGACGGGAGGGCACAGATACGCAGTATTTT.